This T cell receptor beta chain was documented in a study of CD8+CD57+ T cells in acquired aplastic anemia. Study-wide context: The sorted CD4+ and CD8+ cells yielded an average around 3.2 ug of DNA.

Genomic DNA served as template for TCR beta VDJ and CDR3 profiling. TCRdb re-analysed the reads in MiXCR, keeping a single row per CDR3 protein. This table holds about 200,000 distinct CDR3 sequences, over 55% found once. The CDR3 length is 16 residues. Germline CDR1 and CDR2: SGHNT and YYREEE (reference sequence). V gave up 0 bases and J gave up 3 bases; unmatched junction bases: 3. CD8+CD57+ cell expansion, shown by flow cytometry, had occurred in the patients selected for sequencing. Blood sampling was performed on the patients, and none of them had received therapy by then. Broader study findings: Patients and healthy controls showed no significant CD8+ Simpson's diversity difference. Shared by patients and controls, approximately 29 CD8+ CDR3s were abundant in patients.

For this clonotype: What it recognizes is unknown.

The receptor comes from a human donor with aplastic anemia. The J gene is TRBJ2-5, the V gene TRBV5-4; 12 nucleotides agree with TRBD2. Source material: sorted CD4+, CD8+, or CD8+CD57+ T cells (not recorded which) from PBMCs. CDR3 residues: CASSLVTSGGEETQYF. CDR3 nucleotide sequence: TGTGCCAGCAGCTTGGTGACTAGCGGGGGCGAAGAGACCCAGTACTTC. Full variable domain (remainder filled in from reference TRBV5-4 and TRBJ2-5): ETGVTQSPTHLIKTRGQQVTLRCSSQSGHNTVSWYQQALGQGPQFIFQYYREEENGRGNFPPRFSGLQFPNYSSELNVNALELDDSALYLCASSLVTSGGEETQYFGPGTRLLVL.